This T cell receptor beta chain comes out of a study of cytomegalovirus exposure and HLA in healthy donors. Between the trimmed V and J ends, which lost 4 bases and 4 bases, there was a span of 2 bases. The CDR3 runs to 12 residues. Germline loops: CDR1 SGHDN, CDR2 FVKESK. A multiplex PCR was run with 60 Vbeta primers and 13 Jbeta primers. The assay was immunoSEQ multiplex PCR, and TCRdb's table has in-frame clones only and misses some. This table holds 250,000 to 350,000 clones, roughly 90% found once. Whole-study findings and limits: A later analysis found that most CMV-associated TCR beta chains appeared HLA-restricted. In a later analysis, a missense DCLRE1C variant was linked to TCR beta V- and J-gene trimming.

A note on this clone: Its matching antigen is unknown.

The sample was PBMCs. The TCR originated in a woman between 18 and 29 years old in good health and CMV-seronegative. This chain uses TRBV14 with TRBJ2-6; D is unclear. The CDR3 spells CASSLGANVLTF. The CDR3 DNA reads TGTGCCAGCAGCCTAGGGGCCAACGTCCTGACTTTC.